This TCR beta chain stems from a study of CD8 T cells in Susac syndrome. CD8+ and CD4+ T cells from blood underwent TCR beta sequencing, which was carried out in a high-throughput format. In contrast to the negatively isolated CD8+ and CD4+ T cells, TEMRA cells were FACS-enriched. Germline V gene data show CDR1 as SGHNT and CDR2 as YYREEE (reference sequence). This CDR3 has 15 residues. Trimming pared 0 bases from V and 1 base from J, leaving 9 bases between. An amount of RNA that ranged from about 0.45 to 1 ug was reverse transcribed with random hexamers. TCRdb used MiXCR to reprocess the immunoSEQ multiplex PCR reads, holding one entry per CDR3 protein. This sample has about 160,000 distinct CDR3 sequences, with approximately 94% found just once.

This chain connects TRBV5-4 to TRBJ2-3; tentatively, D is TRBD1 or TRBD2 (6 bases each). The clonotype was recovered from a human donor with Susac syndrome. The sequencing input was CD4+ T cells from PBMCs. For the CDR3, the DNA is TGTGCCAGCAGCTTGGCGGGGGCCGGCACAGATACGCAGTATTTT. Its translation: CASSLAGAGTDTQYF.